This TCR beta chain was profiled in a study of tumor and adjacent non-tumor tissue in lung cancer (dated by TCRdb to between 2017 and 2018). Turning to the overall study: Patients with adenocarcinoma (around eleven), squamous cell carcinoma (2) and small cell lung cancer (1) were included in the cohort. The study compared bulk TCRbeta repertoires from lung tumor tissue and matched distant non-tumor lung tissue of around 14 lung cancer patients. The 15 enrolled patients, of whom some 10 were men and 5 were women, were aged roughly 30 to 76 years and were diagnosed with TNM stage I to III disease. TCRbeta CDR3 sequencing was performed on around 30 paired specimens, with one tumor sample and one normal lung sample collected per patient. Sequencing produced 130,000,000 or so productive TCRbeta reads in total, an average of about 4.17 million reads per sample. Overall study outcomes, separate from this receptor: Only roughly 16 patients were included in the cohort, and the need for larger samples and more detailed clinical data was noted by the authors. A significantly larger cumulative share of the repertoire was made up by the top 100 clones in normal lung than in tumor tissue. Significantly higher TCR diversity was found in younger patients, and higher tumor TCR diversity was associated with shorter overall and disease-free survival. The sequencing platform is not named in the methods, and unique molecular identifiers are not mentioned. TCR diversity (inverse Simpson) was significantly higher in tumor than in normal lung tissue (roughly 390 vs 170, P = 0.0075, Mann-Whitney U test). Because peripheral blood was not sequenced, the blood TCRbeta repertoires of the lung cancer patients in the study went unexamined.

Bulk unsorted tissue served as the source for RNA extraction, and RNA quality was assessed using a NanoDrop ND-1000 and an Agilent 2100. Distant non-tumor tissue taken more than 3 cm from the tumor edge was used as the normal lung sample. Donors were newly diagnosed lung cancer patients admitted for thoracic surgery in China between August and November 2014, without prior chemotherapy. Patients with previous radiotherapy or chemotherapy, or with another concurrent cancer, were excluded from the study. Pieces of surgical tissue measuring roughly 1-2.2 cm3 were kept in RNAlater solution and stored at -80 degrees C until use. Library prep was done by multiplex PCR. The instrument given in TCRdb is Illumina HiSeq 2500. TCRbeta libraries were built by three rounds of nested PCR using primers (Table S4), following protocols modified from ARM-PCR. Before sequencing, PCR products of 200-500 bp were excised from the gel and purified with the QIAquick gel extraction kit. Per the source publication's procedure: Reads were cleaned with Trimmomatic, merged with FLASH into complete CDR3 sequences, and assigned to V(D)J germline segments with MiTCR. VDJtools was used to compute clonal diversity as the inverse Simpson's index. A read counted as productive if the sequence was in-frame and lacked a premature stop codon. TCRdb redid the processing of the public reads, applying fastp at Q25 and MiXCR, and retained in-frame beta chains. Every entry covers one CDR3 protein and lists the most common genes and DNA from its rows. These V and J calls derive from TCRdb rather than the authors' analysis. The sample data list about 67,000 distinct CDR3 sequences, and 75% to 85% of these were observed just once. Clones ranked in the top ten supply less than 50% of the sample.

Regarding this clonotype: Its antigen target is currently unknown. No base-level quality is on record; no much larger clone is a single base apart.

CDR1 MNHNS and CDR2 SASEGT are derived from the germline V gene. V is trimmed back by 9 bases and J by 8 bases, and the junction contains 20 bases that no gene match accounts for. Counted from cysteine to phenylalanine, this CDR3 has 18 amino acids. Only CDR3 DNA remains: 54 bases, in frame from the first base. Recombination linked TRBV6-1 to TRBJ2-1, with TRBD2 identical over 12 junction bases. The sample comprised distant non-tumor lung tissue. The source is a man in his fifties or sixties with non-small cell lung cancer. The DNA reads as follows: TGTGCCAGGAGCGCCCAATCCGGTACTAGCGGGAGGATGGATGAGCAGTTCTTC. Its product reads: CARSAQSGTSGRMDEQFF.